This paragraph reports one T cell receptor (beta chain). Antigen unknown. Primers used in a second PCR of about 7 to 11 cycles were a sample-barcoded 5' primer and a J-beta primer mix. TCRdb called the 5' RACE reads again in MiXCR, with one record for every CDR3 protein. Here the sample spans 540,000 or so distinct CDR3 sequences, around half being singletons. This entry is derived from a study of blood T cells in healthy people across ages. The study's findings and limits: No one knew whether donors had CMV, which possibly confounded expanded clonotype changes. Long-lived donors had more naive CD4+ cells and higher diversity than aged donors.

Peripheral blood from each donor was collected in a volume of 8.5 to 10 milliliters. The CDR3 length is 13 residues. V lost 0 bases and J 5 bases, leaving 10 bases between the germline ends. Per germline, CDR1 DFQATT and CDR2 SNEGSKA (reference sequence). The chain joins TRBV20-1 to TRBJ2-5; D possibly uses TRBD1 or TRBD2 (5 bases each). The sequenced material came from blood. The source is a man older than 75 in good health. The CDR3 sequence is CSARDQWGETQYF. DNA for the CDR3: TGCAGTGCTAGAGATCAGTGGGGGGAGACCCAGTACTTC.